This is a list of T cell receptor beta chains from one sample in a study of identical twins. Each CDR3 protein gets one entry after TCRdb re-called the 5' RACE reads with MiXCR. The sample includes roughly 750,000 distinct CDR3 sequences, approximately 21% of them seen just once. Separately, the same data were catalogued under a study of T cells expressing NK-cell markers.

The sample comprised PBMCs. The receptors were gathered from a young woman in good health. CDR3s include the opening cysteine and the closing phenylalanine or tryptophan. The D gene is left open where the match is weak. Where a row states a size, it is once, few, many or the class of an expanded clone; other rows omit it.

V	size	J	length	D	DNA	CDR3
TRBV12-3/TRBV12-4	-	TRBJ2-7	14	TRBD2	TGTGCCAGCAGAACTAGCGGGGGGACCTACGAGCAGTACTTC	CASRTSGGTYEQYF
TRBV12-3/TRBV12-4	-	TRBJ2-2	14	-	TGTGCCAGCAAGAACAGGGCGGGTGCCGGGGAGCTGTTTTTT	CASKNRAGAGELFF
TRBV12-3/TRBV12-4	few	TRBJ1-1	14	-	TGTGCCAGCAGCTACGGACCCATGAACACTGAAGCTTTCTTT	CASSYGPMNTEAFF
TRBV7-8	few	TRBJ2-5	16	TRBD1	TGTGCCAGCAGCTTAGGACAGGGAAGGTTTCGGGAGACCCAGTACTTC	CASSLGQGRFRETQYF
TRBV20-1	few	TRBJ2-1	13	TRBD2	TGCAGTGCTAGGGGGACTACCAAGGGTGAGCAGTTCTTC	CSARGTTKGEQFF
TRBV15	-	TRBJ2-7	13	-	TGTGCCACCACCAGGGAAACAGGGCGCGAGCAGTACTTC	CATTRETGREQYF
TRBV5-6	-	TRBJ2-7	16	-	TGTGCCAGCAGCTTTTTCTCGCGGGTCAGCTCCTACGAGCAGTACTTC	CASSFFSRVSSYEQYF
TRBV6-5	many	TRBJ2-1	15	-	TGTGCCAGCAGTTATTCTCTTAGCTCCTACAATGAGCAGTTCTTC	CASSYSLSSYNEQFF
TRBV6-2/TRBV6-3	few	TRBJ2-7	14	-	TGTGCCAGCGGCAATCTGGGGGAGAGGGGCGAGCAGTACTTC	CASGNLGERGEQYF
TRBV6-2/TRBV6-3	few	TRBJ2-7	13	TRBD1	TGTGCCAGCAGGAGACAGGGCTACTACGAGCAGTACTTC	CASRRQGYYEQYF
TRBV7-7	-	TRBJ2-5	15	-	TGTGCCAGCAGCTTAACCAGCGGAACCCAAGAGACCCAGTACTTC	CASSLTSGTQETQYF
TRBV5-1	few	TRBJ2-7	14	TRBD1	TGCGCCAGCAGCAACCCCCAGGGGGCCTACGAGCAGTACTTC	CASSNPQGAYEQYF
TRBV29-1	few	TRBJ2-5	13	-	TGCAGCGTCCGAGGCGGGTTCCAAGAGACCCAGTACTTC	CSVRGGFQETQYF
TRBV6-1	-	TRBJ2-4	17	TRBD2	TGTGCCAGCACCTCCCGAGGTAGCGGGAGAGGGGGAGACATTCAGTACTTC	CASTSRGSGRGGDIQYF
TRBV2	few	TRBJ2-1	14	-	TGTGCCAGAGGGGGAGGTGGACTCTCGGATGAGCAGTTCTTC	CARGGGGLSDEQFF
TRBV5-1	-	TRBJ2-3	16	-	TGCGCCAGCAGCTACTCCCGGGACCCGGGCGCAGATACGCAGTATTTT	CASSYSRDPGADTQYF
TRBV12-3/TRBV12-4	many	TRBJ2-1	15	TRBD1	TGTGCCAGCAGTCTAAGGGACAGCTCCTACAATGAGCAGTTCTTC	CASSLRDSSYNEQFF
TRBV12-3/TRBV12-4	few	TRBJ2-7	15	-	TGTGCCAGCAGTTTTCCCCAGACTCCCCCCTACGAGCAGTACTTC	CASSFPQTPPYEQYF
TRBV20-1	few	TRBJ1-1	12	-	TGCAGTGCTAGCCCCGGTCGGTCTGAAGCTTTCTTT	CSASPGRSEAFF
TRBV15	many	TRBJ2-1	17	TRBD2	TGTGCCACCAGCGGAGGACTAGCGGGAGGATCCTACAATGAGCAGTTCTTC	CATSGGLAGGSYNEQFF
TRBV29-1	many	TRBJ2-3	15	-	TGCAGCGTTGAAGAGCGCAACAGGGCGCAGGGTACGCAGTATTTT	CSVEERNRAQGTQYF
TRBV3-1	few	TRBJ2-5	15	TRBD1	TGTGCCAGCAGTCACAGGGGTGCATGGCAACAGACCCAGTACTTC	CASSHRGAWQQTQYF
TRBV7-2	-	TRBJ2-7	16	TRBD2	TGTGCCAGCAGGATAAAAGGACTAGCGGGTACTTACGAGCAGTACTTC	CASRIKGLAGTYEQYF
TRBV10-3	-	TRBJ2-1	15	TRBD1	TGTGCCATCAGTCCGCCGGGACAGGGGGACGATGAGCAGTTCTTC	CAISPPGQGDDEQFF
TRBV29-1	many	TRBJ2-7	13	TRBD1	TGCAGCGTTGAAGGACAGGGGGCCTACGAGCAGTACTTC	CSVEGQGAYEQYF
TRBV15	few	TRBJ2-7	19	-	TGTGCCACCAGCAGAGATAGGGACAGACGCCTCGAGGGGGGCTACGAGCAGTACTTC	CATSRDRDRRLEGGYEQYF
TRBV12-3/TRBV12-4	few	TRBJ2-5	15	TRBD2	TGTGCCAGCAGTTTAGTAGGACTAGCGGAAGAGACCCAGTACTTC	CASSLVGLAEETQYF
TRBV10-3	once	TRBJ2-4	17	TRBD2	TGTGCCATCAGTGAGTCGATCCGGGAGCGGGGAAGGAACATTCAGTACTTC	CAISESIRERGRNIQYF
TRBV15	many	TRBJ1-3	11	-	TGTGCCACCGGGGCCACAAACACCATATATTTT	CATGATNTIYF
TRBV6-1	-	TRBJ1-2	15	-	TGTGCCAGCAGTGAACATGGTGGCAGCGGACCCGGCTACACCTTC	CASSEHGGSGPGYTF
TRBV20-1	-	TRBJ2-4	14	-	TGCAGTGCCAAAGGAGGTTTTGACAAAAACATTCAGTACTTC	CSAKGGFDKNIQYF
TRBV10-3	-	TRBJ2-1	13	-	TGTGCCATCAGTTCTTCAGAACCCAATGAGCAGTTCTTC	CAISSSEPNEQFF
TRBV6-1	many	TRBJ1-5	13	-	TGTGCCAGCAACATAAATAGCAATCAGCCCCAGCATTTT	CASNINSNQPQHF
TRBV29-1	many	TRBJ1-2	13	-	TGCAGCGTTGAAATGATGCGTAACTATGGCTACACCTTC	CSVEMMRNYGYTF
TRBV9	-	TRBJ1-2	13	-	TGTGCCAGCAGCGTAGAGACTGAATATGGCTACACCTTC	CASSVETEYGYTF
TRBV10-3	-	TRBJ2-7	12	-	TGTGCCATCAGCCCCGCGGAGTACGAGCAGTACTTC	CAISPAEYEQYF
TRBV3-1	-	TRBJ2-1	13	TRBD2	TGTGCCAGCAGCCCTCGACTAGCTGCTGAGCAGTTCTTC	CASSPRLAAEQFF
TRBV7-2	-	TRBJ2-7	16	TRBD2	TGTGCCAGCAGCCAAACTCTAGCGGAAGAGGCCTACGAGCAGTACTTC	CASSQTLAEEAYEQYF
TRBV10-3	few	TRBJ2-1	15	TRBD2	TGTGCCATCAGTGATACAGCGGGAGGGTACAATGAGCAGTTCTTC	CAISDTAGGYNEQFF
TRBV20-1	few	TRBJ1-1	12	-	TGCAGTGCTATAAGGAGTCTCACCGAAGCTTTCTTT	CSAIRSLTEAFF
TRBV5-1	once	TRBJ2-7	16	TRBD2	TGCGCCAGCAGCCTCCCCTCTAGCGGGACCTCCTACGAGCAGTACTTC	CASSLPSSGTSYEQYF